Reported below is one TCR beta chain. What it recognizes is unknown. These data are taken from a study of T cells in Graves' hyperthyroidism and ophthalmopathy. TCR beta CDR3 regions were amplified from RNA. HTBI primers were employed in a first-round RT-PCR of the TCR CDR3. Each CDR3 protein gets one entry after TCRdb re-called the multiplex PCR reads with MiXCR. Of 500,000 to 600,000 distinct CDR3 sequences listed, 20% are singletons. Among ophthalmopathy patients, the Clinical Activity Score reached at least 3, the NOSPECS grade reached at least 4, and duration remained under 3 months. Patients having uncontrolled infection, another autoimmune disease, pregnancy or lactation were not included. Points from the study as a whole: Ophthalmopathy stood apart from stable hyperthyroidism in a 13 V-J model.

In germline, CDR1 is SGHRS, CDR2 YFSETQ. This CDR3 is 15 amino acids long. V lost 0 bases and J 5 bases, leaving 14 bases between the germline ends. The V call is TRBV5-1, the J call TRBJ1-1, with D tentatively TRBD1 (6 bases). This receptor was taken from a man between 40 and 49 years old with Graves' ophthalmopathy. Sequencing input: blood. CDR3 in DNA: TGCGCCAGCAGCTTGGATGGCAGGGGAGAGACTGAAGCTTTCTTT. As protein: CASSLDGRGETEAFF.